This T cell receptor (beta chain) was identified during a study of blood T cell repertoires in COVID-19. Measured with immunoSEQ multiplex PCR; TCRdb has only the in-frame clones, and not every one. Here the sample spans over 450,000 clones, 89% being singletons. The CDR3 is 13 residues long. Trimming left V 4 bases short and J 3 bases short, with 9 bases between. Germline V CDR1 and CDR2: SNHLY, FYNNEI. Seattle enrolled patients during active infection and tracked them longitudinally. What was sequenced was peripheral blood. This TCR was sampled from a man aged 18 to 30 with COVID-19, enrolled during active disease. V gene TRBV2 combines with J gene TRBJ2-5; a weak D match, TRBD1 (6 bases). The CDR3 nucleotides are TGTGCCAGCAGTGGGGGGCGGGAAGAGACCCAGTACTTC. Translated, it gives CASSGGREETQYF.